Listed below are T cell receptor beta chains from one sample, sequenced in a study of CD8 T cells in Susac syndrome. One entry per CDR3 protein, called by TCRdb with MiXCR from the immunoSEQ multiplex PCR reads. The sample carries approximately 170,000 distinct CDR3 sequences, 90% to 95% recorded once. What was sequenced was CD4+ T cells from PBMCs. The source is a human donor in good health. Each CDR3 is given with its conserved first and last residue. D genes are given only for firm matches. For some rows the clone size is stated as once, few or many, or as a class when expanded; others skip it.

clone size	J gene	D gene	V gene	CDR3 DNA	CDR3 protein
.	TRBJ2-1	.	TRBV6-5	TGTGCCAGCAGTTACCTAGAGGGTGAGCAGTTCTTC	CASSYLEGEQFF
.	TRBJ2-1	.	TRBV9	TGTGCCAGCAGCGTAGATCAGCCGAATGAGCAGTTCTTC	CASSVDQPNEQFF
.	TRBJ2-1	.	TRBV11-2	TGTGCCAGCAGCTCCAACAAGGGATACAATGAGCAGTTCTTC	CASSSNKGYNEQFF
.	TRBJ1-2	TRBD1	TRBV27	TGTGCCAGTCGGACAGGGGGCTTGAGGAACTATGGCTACACCTTC	CASRTGGLRNYGYTF
.	TRBJ2-1	TRBD1	TRBV6-2/TRBV6-3	TGTGCCAGCAGTTATGGGGGACAGGAGTGGAATGAGCAGTTCTTC	CASSYGGQEWNEQFF
.	TRBJ2-1	.	TRBV4-1	TGCGCCAGCAGCCAAGATGGGCTGCGGGCAAAGTTCTTC	CASSQDGLRAKFF
.	TRBJ1-1	.	TRBV6-1	TGTGCCAGCAGTGAATTCGCCGGGAACACTGAAGCTTTCTTT	CASSEFAGNTEAFF
.	TRBJ1-6	.	TRBV7-2	TGTGCCAGCAGCTGGGACCGGGATCGGCTTTCACCCCTCCACTTT	CASSWDRDRLSPLHF
.	TRBJ2-4	.	TRBV19	TGTGCCAGTAGTATCGGCGGGACCAAAAACATTCAGTACTTC	CASSIGGTKNIQYF
.	TRBJ2-7	TRBD1	TRBV4-2	TGTGCCAGCAGCCAGGGGGGACAGGGGTCCTACGAGCAGTACTTC	CASSQGGQGSYEQYF
.	TRBJ2-3	.	TRBV7-2	TGTGCCAGCAGCTTAGTTCCCAAAGATACGCAGTATTTT	CASSLVPKDTQYF
few	TRBJ2-7	TRBD1	TRBV2	TGTGCCAGCGAGACAGGGACCTACGAGCAGTACTTC	CASETGTYEQYF
.	TRBJ1-1	.	TRBV23-1	TGCGCCAGCAGTCAGGCAGGGGAATGGACTGAAGCTTTCTTT	CASSQAGEWTEAFF
.	TRBJ2-1	TRBD2	TRBV5-1	TGCGCCAGCAGCTCCCCCGGACTAGCGACCAATGAGCAGTTCTTC	CASSSPGLATNEQFF
.	TRBJ2-7	.	TRBV7-3	TGTGCCAGCAGCTTAGACGGACCCTACGAGCAGTACTTC	CASSLDGPYEQYF
.	TRBJ2-1	.	TRBV3-1	TGTGCCAGCAGCCAAGGTGAACGAAATGAGCAGTTCTTC	CASSQGERNEQFF
.	TRBJ2-5	.	TRBV5-1	TGCGCCAGCAGCTTGGGGGACCTAGAGACCCAGTACTTC	CASSLGDLETQYF
.	TRBJ1-1	.	TRBV15	TGTGCCACCAGCAGAGACCTGAACACTGAAGCTTTCTTT	CATSRDLNTEAFF
.	TRBJ2-3	.	TRBV2	TGTGCCAGCAGTGAGAGATGGGGTGATACGCAGTATTTT	CASSERWGDTQYF
.	TRBJ2-2	TRBD1	TRBV10-3	TGTGCCATCAGTGAGAGCAGACAGGGTCCCACCGGGGAGCTGTTTTTT	CAISESRQGPTGELFF
.	TRBJ2-7	TRBD1	TRBV7-3	TGTGCCAGCAGCGCCGGGACAGGGCCGAGCGAGCAGTACTTC	CASSAGTGPSEQYF
.	TRBJ1-2	.	TRBV12-3/TRBV12-4	TGTGCCAGCAGTTTAAGTCCAGCCCATAACTATGGCTACACCTTC	CASSLSPAHNYGYTF
.	TRBJ1-2	TRBD1	TRBV25-1	TGTGCCAGCAGTGTTGGGACAGGGAAAAAGGATGGCTACACCTTC	CASSVGTGKKDGYTF
.	TRBJ2-5	TRBD2	TRBV4-2	TGTGCCAGCAGCCAAGATCGACTAGCGAACCAAGAGACCCAGTACTTC	CASSQDRLANQETQYF
.	TRBJ1-1	.	TRBV18	TGTGCCAGCTCACACTCCCAGGGGAAATGGAACACTGAAGCTTTCTTT	CASSHSQGKWNTEAFF
.	TRBJ2-3	.	TRBV7-8	TGTGCCAGCAGCTTCAGGCAGTACACAGATACGCAGTATTTT	CASSFRQYTDTQYF
.	TRBJ1-1	TRBD1	TRBV3-1	TGTGCCAGCAGCGCCCGGGACAGGAACACTGAAGCTTTCTTT	CASSARDRNTEAFF
.	TRBJ1-5	.	TRBV18	TGTGCCAGCTCACCGTCCTGGGAGCAGCCCCAGCATTTT	CASSPSWEQPQHF
.	TRBJ1-5	.	TRBV2	TGTGCCAGCAGCGCAACAGGGCTTCAGCCCCAGCATTTT	CASSATGLQPQHF
.	TRBJ1-6	.	TRBV3-1	TGTGCCAGCAGCCTTACTCTCACACCGGCGAACTATAATTCACCCCTCCACTTT	CASSLTLTPANYNSPLHF
.	TRBJ1-2	.	TRBV7-9	TGTGCCAGCAGCGCGGACATCTCTAACTATGGCTACACCTTC	CASSADISNYGYTF
.	TRBJ2-4	TRBD2	TRBV29-1	TGCAGCGTTTTCGCGGGGGACAAAAACATTCAGTACTTC	CSVFAGDKNIQYF
.	TRBJ2-3	.	TRBV6-5	TGTGCCAGCAGATCAGGGTCAGATACGCAGTATTTT	CASRSGSDTQYF
.	TRBJ1-2	.	TRBV7-2	TGTGCCAGCAGCTTCGGACAGATTTATGGCTACACCTTC	CASSFGQIYGYTF
.	TRBJ1-4	.	TRBV25-1	TGTGCCAGCAGTGAACAGGGACCAACTAATGAAAAACTGTTTTTT	CASSEQGPTNEKLFF
.	TRBJ1-1	.	TRBV23-1	TGCGCCAGCAGTCACATTTGGGTTGGCGCTTTCTTT	CASSHIWVGAFF
.	TRBJ2-6	.	TRBV12-3/TRBV12-4	TGTGCCAGCAGTGGGGGACGGGGCCCTGGAGGGGCCAACGTCCTGACTTTC	CASSGGRGPGGANVLTF
.	TRBJ2-3	TRBD1	TRBV12-3/TRBV12-4	TGTGCCAGCAGTCCGACAGGGGTAGGGGCAGATACGCAGTATTTT	CASSPTGVGADTQYF
.	TRBJ2-7	TRBD1	TRBV20-1	TGCAGTGCTGATGGGACAGGGAATGAGCAGTACTTC	CSADGTGNEQYF
.	TRBJ2-7	.	TRBV6-5	TGTGCCAGCAGTTCTACAGGGTTTCGGAACGAGCAGTACTTC	CASSSTGFRNEQYF
.	TRBJ1-1	.	TRBV9	TGTGCCAGCAGCGTACAGGGGAGCAGAACTGAAGCTTTCTTT	CASSVQGSRTEAFF
once	TRBJ1-2	TRBD1	TRBV12-3/TRBV12-4	TGTGCCAGCAGCCGCACAGGGGTCGGCTACACCTTC	CASSRTGVGYTF
.	TRBJ2-7	.	TRBV2	TGTGCCAGCAGACGTGACAGTCCTGGTGAGCAGTACTTC	CASRRDSPGEQYF
.	TRBJ2-5	.	TRBV7-2	TGTGCCAGCAGCTTAGAGTGGTGGGCGGGAGAGACCCAGTACTTC	CASSLEWWAGETQYF
once	TRBJ1-6	.	TRBV7-3	TGTGCCAGCAGCCTGACACGGGATTCACCCCTCCACTTT	CASSLTRDSPLHF
.	TRBJ2-7	TRBD1	TRBV5-1	TGCGCCAGCAGCTTGGAGCCAGGGGGTACCTACGAGCAGTACTTC	CASSLEPGGTYEQYF
.	TRBJ1-5	.	TRBV19	TGTGCCAGTAGTATCCCCGTGGGTCAGCCCCAGCATTTT	CASSIPVGQPQHF
.	TRBJ2-5	.	TRBV5-6	TGTGCCAGCACCACCGGGCGTGGGAAGACCCAGTACTTC	CASTTGRGKTQYF
.	TRBJ2-7	.	TRBV6-1	TGTGCCAGCAGTGAATCCACAGGGACCGAGCAGTACTTC	CASSESTGTEQYF
.	TRBJ1-1	.	TRBV12-3/TRBV12-4	TGTGCCAGCAGTTTGGTGCCAGGGCGACCCAACACTGAAGCTTTCTTT	CASSLVPGRPNTEAFF
.	TRBJ2-7	TRBD2	TRBV7-8	TGTGCCAGCAGGGTAACTAGCGACGTGGAGTACGAGCAGTACTTC	CASRVTSDVEYEQYF
few	TRBJ2-1	.	TRBV5-1	TGTGCCAGCAGCCTGGACAGTTACAATGAGCAGTTCTTC	CASSLDSYNEQFF
.	TRBJ2-2	.	TRBV4-2	TGTGCCAGCAGCCAAGTTATAGCGGAGAACACCGGGGAGCTGTTTTTT	CASSQVIAENTGELFF
.	TRBJ2-5	.	TRBV6-5	TGTGCCAGCAGTTCTAGGCTGGGTCAAGAGACCCAGTACTTC	CASSSRLGQETQYF
.	TRBJ2-2	.	TRBV9	TGTGCCAGCAGCTTTATCGGTACCGGGGAGCTGTTTTTT	CASSFIGTGELFF